Listed below are T cell receptor beta chains from one sample, sequenced in a study of regulatory T cells in long-lasting Graves disease. A single record per CDR3 protein comes from TCRdb applying MiXCR to the multiplex PCR reads. The sample consists of about 210,000 distinct CDR3 sequences, roughly a fifth of them appearing once. This same sample was also part of a study on T cells in Graves' hyperthyroidism and ophthalmopathy.

Sample: peripheral blood mononuclear cells (PBMCs), taken at new diagnosis, from a patient treated with antithyroid drugs. The receptors were sampled from a woman in her thirties with Graves disease. CDR3s include the opening cysteine and the closing phenylalanine or tryptophan. A D gene is named only where the DNA matches it firmly. Rows give clone size only sometimes, using once, few, many, or a class for an expanded clone.

j_call v_call clone_size d_call cdr3_length cdr3_nt cdr3_aa
TRBJ2-5 TRBV6-1 many TRBD2 16 TGTGCCAGCAGTGCGACTAGCGGGAGGGCCTCTGAGACCCAGTACTTC CASSATSGRASETQYF
TRBJ2-3 TRBV15 many - 14 TGTGCCACCAGCAGAGTACGGGGAGGAGATACGCAGTATTTT CATSRVRGGDTQYF
TRBJ1-4 TRBV3-1 many - 15 TGTGCCAGCAGCCCCTCGACAGCGAGTAATGAAAAACTGTTTTTT CASSPSTASNEKLFF
TRBJ2-1 TRBV19 many - 14 TGTGCCAGTAGTAGGGCGGGACCCAACAATGAGCAGTTCTTC CASSRAGPNNEQFF
TRBJ1-2 TRBV12-3/TRBV12-4 many TRBD1 14 TGTGCCAGCAGTTTCAGGGGGCATGGCTATGGCTACACCTTC CASSFRGHGYGYTF
TRBJ2-5 TRBV7-2 once - 15 TGTGCCAGCAGCCCGGCGATAAGAATGGGACGTTCCCAGTACTTC CASSPAIRMGRSQYF
TRBJ2-5 TRBV6-1 - TRBD2 14 TGTGCCAGCAGACGACTAGCGTTCCAAGAGACCCAGTACTTC CASRRLAFQETQYF
TRBJ1-5 TRBV7-9 many TRBD1 15 TGTGCCAGCAGCTCCACAGGGGCTCGCAATCAGCCCCAGCATTTT CASSSTGARNQPQHF
TRBJ2-2 TRBV19 many - 16 TGTGCCAGTAGTATTGGGACCGCTATCCCCACCGGGGAGCTGTTTTTT CASSIGTAIPTGELFF
TRBJ1-2 TRBV13 many - 13 TGTGCCAGCAGCATCGAGCGGGTCTATGGCTACACCTTC CASSIERVYGYTF
TRBJ1-5 TRBV10-3 - - 18 TGTGCCATCGGTGATTCGTTGGGTGCGGGATATAGCAATCAGCCCCAGCATTTT CAIGDSLGAGYSNQPQHF
TRBJ1-2 TRBV19 - - 11 TGTGCCAGTAACTCAGGGAGCGGCTACACCTTC CASNSGSGYTF
TRBJ2-4 TRBV11-2 - - 21 TGTGCCAGCAGCTTAGAGAAAGCCGCAGGTTTTAGCGTCCCCTACTACAATGATCAGTGCTTC CASSLEKAAGFSVPYYNDQCF
TRBJ2-1 TRBV2 - - 15 TGTGCCAGCAGTGAGCAGGGAGGTGGGGTAGGTGAGCAGTTCTTC CASSEQGGGVGEQFF
TRBJ1-5 TRBV28 many - 15 TGTGCCAGCAGTTTAGGAGCAGGGATGTTGAAGCCCCAGCATTTT CASSLGAGMLKPQHF
TRBJ1-2 TRBV12-3/TRBV12-4 many - 13 TGTGCCAGCAGTTTCGGAGTAAACTATGGCTACACCTTC CASSFGVNYGYTF
TRBJ1-4 TRBV27 many - 16 TGTGCCAGCAGTTCAAGGGACACCGCAGCTAATGAAAAACTGTTTTTT CASSSRDTAANEKLFF
TRBJ1-6 TRBV7-6 many - 17 TGTGCCAGCAGCTCCCTTATCGGGCGGGGGGCTAATTCACCCCTCCACTTT CASSSLIGRGANSPLHF
TRBJ1-5 TRBV24-1 once TRBD1 15 TGTGTCACCGGAACGACAGGGGGGAGCAATCAGCCCCAGCATTTT CVTGTTGGSNQPQHF
TRBJ2-7 TRBV29-1 few - 14 TGCAGCGTTGAAGATCGCGGCAGCTCCTACGAGCAGTACTTC CSVEDRGSSYEQYF
TRBJ2-7 TRBV18 once - 13 TGTGCCAGCTCGCCGGGACTTTGGTACGAGCAGTACTTC CASSPGLWYEQYF
TRBJ1-4 TRBV4-1 - - 14 TGCGCCAGCAGGCCCACAGGGCCAGGTGAAAAACTGTTTTTT CASRPTGPGEKLFF
TRBJ1-2 TRBV28 many - 13 TGTGCCAGCAGTTTTGTTCTGCCTGGGGGCTACACCTTC CASSFVLPGGYTF
TRBJ1-1 TRBV20-1 many - 15 TGCAGTGCTAGAGATCGTCGGGGGAGCGGCGGGGAAGCTTTCTTT CSARDRRGSGGEAFF
TRBJ2-3 TRBV7-2 - - 15 TGTGCCAGCAGCCATCGGGAGCGGCGCACAGATACGCAGTATTTT CASSHRERRTDTQYF
TRBJ2-3 TRBV10-2 - - 14 TGCGCCAGCAGTGCTACCGCTAGCACAGATACGCAGTATTTT CASSATASTDTQYF
TRBJ2-2 TRBV28 many - 15 TGTGCCAGCAGATTGGACAGAAGGAACACCGGGGAGCTGTTTTTT CASRLDRRNTGELFF
TRBJ1-1 TRBV11-3 many - 14 TGTGCCAGCAGCTTAATAGGACGGAACACTGAAGCTTTCTTT CASSLIGRNTEAFF
TRBJ2-7 TRBV7-9 many TRBD1 13 TGTGCCAGCAGCTTAGCCGGACAGGGTTACCTTCAGTTC CASSLAGQGYLQF
TRBJ1-1 TRBV6-4 - TRBD1 15 TGTGCCAGCAGTGACTTTGGGACAGGGGACCGAGAAGCTTTCTTT CASSDFGTGDREAFF
TRBJ1-2 TRBV12-3/TRBV12-4 many - 14 TGTGCCAGCAGTCTAGGACAGATTAACTATGGCTACACCTTC CASSLGQINYGYTF
TRBJ2-7 TRBV20-1 many - 13 TGCAGTGCTGAGGCGGGACTTGCCTACGAGCAGTACTTC CSAEAGLAYEQYF
TRBJ2-1 TRBV7-9 many TRBD2 15 TGTGCCAGCAGCTTAGGGACTAGCGTATACAATGAGCAGTTCTTC CASSLGTSVYNEQFF
TRBJ1-2 TRBV11-1 - - 9 TGTGCCAGCAGCTATCCTATCACCTTC CASSYPITF
TRBJ1-4 TRBV9 - - 16 TGTGCCAGCAGCGTAGGTTTCAGGGGTGAGGGTGAAAAACTGTTTTTT CASSVGFRGEGEKLFF
TRBJ2-5 TRBV27 - TRBD2 17 TGTGCCAGCAGCAGACCACCCGGGACTAGCGGGAGTGAGACCCAGTACTTC CASSRPPGTSGSETQYF
TRBJ1-5 TRBV5-6 many - 17 TGTGCCAGCAGCTTGGGTGGGGGGGCAGGTCCCAATCAGCCCCAGCATTTT CASSLGGGAGPNQPQHF
TRBJ2-1 TRBV10-1 - TRBD2 15 TGCGCCAGCAGTCTCAGGACTAGCGGGAGTATTGAGCAGTTCTTC CASSLRTSGSIEQFF
TRBJ2-2 TRBV19 - TRBD2 14 TGTGCCAGTTGTCCGGGAGGGGGCACCGGGGAGCTGTTTTTT CASCPGGGTGELFF
TRBJ2-7 TRBV29-1 many - 11 TGCAGCGCTACAAGTTTTCTCGAGCAGTACTTC CSATSFLEQYF
TRBJ2-5 TRBV5-1 many - 14 TGCGCCAGCAGCTTGGTAGACTCCCAAGAGACCCAGTACTTC CASSLVDSQETQYF
TRBJ2-5 TRBV7-9 - TRBD2 15 TGTGCCACACTCCGGGGCGGGAGAGGTCCAGAGACCCAGTACTTC CATLRGGRGPETQYF
TRBJ1-1 TRBV14 many - 18 TGTGCCAGCAGCCAGAAAAGGGCACCCGGGACACTGAACACTGAAGCTTTCTTT CASSQKRAPGTLNTEAFF
TRBJ1-1 TRBV4-1 many - 15 TGCGCCAGCAGTCACCCGGGATTTATGAACACTGAAGCTTTCTTT CASSHPGFMNTEAFF
TRBJ2-1 TRBV5-1 once TRBD2 17 TGCGCCAGCAGCCCCGAACCAGCGGGGCACCTAGGGAGTGAGCAGTTCTTC CASSPEPAGHLGSEQFF
TRBJ2-1 TRBV7-2 - TRBD2 17 TGTGCCAGCAGCTTATGGGTAGCGGGAGAAAAGGGTAATGAGCAGTTCTTC CASSLWVAGEKGNEQFF
TRBJ1-4 TRBV28 - - 14 TGTGCCAGCAGCCGACATTCAACTAATGAAAAACTGTTTTTT CASSRHSTNEKLFF
TRBJ2-5 TRBV12-3/TRBV12-4 many - 15 TGTGCCAGCAGTTTCATATTTGGCAGGGAGGAGACCCAGTACTTC CASSFIFGREETQYF
TRBJ1-5 TRBV19 few - 14 TGTGCCAGTACCATTAACGAGATAGGTCAGCCCCAGCATTTT CASTINEIGQPQHF
TRBJ1-2 TRBV28 many - 14 TGTGCCAGCAGTAGGCCAGCCAGTAACTATGGCTACACCTTC CASSRPASNYGYTF
TRBJ2-2 TRBV20-1 many - 14 TGCAGTGCGAGCCCTTACAGGATCACCGGGGAGCTGTTTTTT CSASPYRITGELFF
TRBJ2-6 TRBV6-1 many - 15 TGTGCCAGCAGTGAAAGGTTCTCTGGGGCCAACGTCCTGACTTTC CASSERFSGANVLTF
TRBJ1-3 TRBV6-5 many TRBD1 15 TGTGCCAGCAGTTTAACCCGGACAGGGGGCAACACCATATATTTT CASSLTRTGGNTIYF
TRBJ2-2 TRBV11-2 many - 13 TGTGCCAGCAGCCCTGAGTTGGGCGGGGAGCTGTTTTTT CASSPELGGELFF
TRBJ2-7 TRBV20-1 - TRBD2 16 TGCAGTGCTAGAGGGACTAGCGGGAGGGCCTTTTACGAGCAGTACTTC CSARGTSGRAFYEQYF